This note documents a single TCR beta chain sequence. No antigen is known for it. PCR involved 60 Vbeta and 13 Jbeta primers. Here immunoSEQ multiplex PCR was the method, and the copy in TCRdb shows in-frame clones only, minus some. Its table records about 200,000 clones. The sample is drawn from a study of cytomegalovirus exposure and HLA in healthy donors. The V end lost 3 bases, the J end lost 4 bases, and 9 bases lay between the germline ends. The CDR3 is 13 amino acids. Germline V lookup: CDR1 MNHEY, CDR2 SMNVEV (reference sequence). General study results and limits: The authors excluded some V segments, including TRBV6-2 and TRBV6-3, as indistinguishable.

This receptor was taken from a girl aged 2 to 10 in good health and CMV-seropositive. The specimen sequenced was PBMCs. This chain connects TRBV27 to TRBJ1-1; D is possibly TRBD1 (5 bases). The CDR3 sequence is CASSLGEVTEAFF. In DNA form, the CDR3 reads TGTGCCAGCAGTTTGGGGGAGGTCACTGAAGCTTTCTTT.